This is a list of T cell receptor beta chains from one sample in a study of cytomegalovirus exposure and HLA in healthy donors. Only in-frame clones appear in the TCRdb table, and some are missing; sequencing was by immunoSEQ multiplex PCR. This table has 100,000 to 130,000 clones, approximately 84% appearing once. Material: PBMCs. These receptors were taken from a man aged 25-45 years in good health and CMV-seronegative. CDR3s include the opening cysteine and the closing phenylalanine or tryptophan. A D gene is named only where the DNA matches it firmly. Only some rows state a clone size, as once, few, many or a class for expanded clones.

d_call: TRBD1
clone_size: .
j_call: TRBJ1-2
v_call: TRBV19
cdr3_nt: TGTGCCAGTAGTATCCAGGGGGGAGATGGCTACACCTTC
cdr3_aa: CASSIQGGDGYTF

d_call: .
clone_size: once
j_call: TRBJ1-2
v_call: TRBV2
cdr3_nt: TGTGCCAGCACAAACAGGGAGTCTGGCTACACCTTC
cdr3_aa: CASTNRESGYTF

d_call: .
clone_size: .
j_call: TRBJ2-7
v_call: TRBV5-1
cdr3_nt: TGCGCCAGCAGCGGGAGCTACGAGCAGTACTTC
cdr3_aa: CASSGSYEQYF

d_call: TRBD1
clone_size: .
j_call: TRBJ1-2
v_call: TRBV10-3
cdr3_nt: TGTGCCATCAGTGTAGGGACAGGGGTGTATGGCTACACCTTC
cdr3_aa: CAISVGTGVYGYTF

d_call: TRBD1
clone_size: few
j_call: TRBJ2-7
v_call: TRBV5-6
cdr3_nt: TGTGCCAGCAGCTTGGTGGACAGGCCCTACGAGCAGTACTTC
cdr3_aa: CASSLVDRPYEQYF

d_call: .
clone_size: .
j_call: TRBJ2-2
v_call: TRBV12-5
cdr3_nt: TGTGCTAGTGGCCCCCAGGGGGAGCTGTTTTTT
cdr3_aa: CASGPQGELFF

d_call: .
clone_size: .
j_call: TRBJ2-1
v_call: TRBV20-1
cdr3_nt: TGCAGTGCCCCATTGTACAATGAGCAGTTCTTC
cdr3_aa: CSAPLYNEQFF

d_call: TRBD1
clone_size: .
j_call: TRBJ2-4
v_call: TRBV30
cdr3_nt: TGTGCCTGGAGCGGGACAGGCGGGGAGAAAAACATTCAGTACTTC
cdr3_aa: CAWSGTGGEKNIQYF

d_call: TRBD1
clone_size: .
j_call: TRBJ2-7
v_call: TRBV18
cdr3_nt: TGTGCCAGCTCAGATACAGGGGTCGAGCAGTACTTC
cdr3_aa: CASSDTGVEQYF

d_call: TRBD2
clone_size: .
j_call: TRBJ2-3
v_call: TRBV15
cdr3_nt: TGTGCCACCAGCGGGCGGGGGGACCGCACAGATACGCAGTATTTT
cdr3_aa: CATSGRGDRTDTQYF

d_call: .
clone_size: .
j_call: TRBJ2-3
v_call: TRBV4-2
cdr3_nt: TGTGCCAGCAGCCAAGTCATAGCGGCCTCGAGCACAGATACGCAGTATTTT
cdr3_aa: CASSQVIAASSTDTQYF

d_call: TRBD1
clone_size: .
j_call: TRBJ1-5
v_call: TRBV6-4
cdr3_nt: TGTGCCAGCAGCGGACAGGCCAATCAGCCCCAGCATTTT
cdr3_aa: CASSGQANQPQHF

d_call: TRBD1
clone_size: .
j_call: TRBJ1-4
v_call: TRBV27
cdr3_nt: TGTGCCAGCAGTTCGACAGGGGGCTCCGGGGTGCTGTTTTTT
cdr3_aa: CASSSTGGSGVLFF

d_call: TRBD1
clone_size: .
j_call: TRBJ1-6
v_call: TRBV30
cdr3_nt: TGTGCCTGGAGTGTAGAGGGGGCGATAGGATCACCCCTCCACTTT
cdr3_aa: CAWSVEGAIGSPLHF

d_call: .
clone_size: .
j_call: TRBJ1-4
v_call: TRBV19
cdr3_nt: TGTGCCAGTACTGACGGGACTAATGAAAAACTGTTTTTT
cdr3_aa: CASTDGTNEKLFF

d_call: .
clone_size: few
j_call: TRBJ1-2
v_call: TRBV5-8
cdr3_nt: TGTGCCAGCAGCTTGTTTGTCCTACTCTTC
cdr3_aa: CASSLFVLLF

d_call: TRBD2
clone_size: .
j_call: TRBJ2-1
v_call: TRBV6-5
cdr3_nt: TGTGCCAGCAGTTACAGAGGCGGGGGAACCTACAATGAGCAGTTCTTC
cdr3_aa: CASSYRGGGTYNEQFF

d_call: TRBD1
clone_size: .
j_call: TRBJ1-3
v_call: TRBV7-9
cdr3_nt: TGTGCCAGCAGCGTTACAGGGGCCGGAAACACCATATATTTT
cdr3_aa: CASSVTGAGNTIYF

d_call: .
clone_size: .
j_call: TRBJ2-3
v_call: TRBV7-6
cdr3_nt: TGTGCCAGCAGCTTAGGAGGGTCCGAACAGTATTTT
cdr3_aa: CASSLGGSEQYF

d_call: TRBD1
clone_size: .
j_call: TRBJ1-6
v_call: TRBV15
cdr3_nt: TGTGCCACCAGCAGCTACAGGACAGGTCGGAATTCACCCCTCCACTTT
cdr3_aa: CATSSYRTGRNSPLHF

d_call: .
clone_size: once
j_call: TRBJ1-5
v_call: TRBV2
cdr3_nt: TGTGCCAGCAGTGATGCAGCCAGACAATATAGCAATCAGCCCCAGCATTTT
cdr3_aa: CASSDAARQYSNQPQHF

d_call: .
clone_size: .
j_call: TRBJ2-7
v_call: TRBV28
cdr3_nt: TGTGCCAGCAGTTTATGGCGACTCGGGACATCGAGCTCCTACGAGCAGTACTTC
cdr3_aa: CASSLWRLGTSSSYEQYF

d_call: .
clone_size: .
j_call: TRBJ2-2
v_call: TRBV27
cdr3_nt: TGTGCCAGCACCCGCCGGGAAACACTACCCGGGGAGCTGTTTTTT
cdr3_aa: CASTRRETLPGELFF

d_call: .
clone_size: few
j_call: TRBJ1-4
v_call: TRBV5-1
cdr3_nt: TGCGCCAGCAGCTCCGTGGGGGGGGCAGGACCTAATGAAAAACTGTTTTTT
cdr3_aa: CASSSVGGAGPNEKLFF

d_call: TRBD1
clone_size: few
j_call: TRBJ1-4
v_call: TRBV6-1
cdr3_nt: TGTGCCAGCAGTGAAAGTACAGGGGGCCAAAAACTGTTTTTT
cdr3_aa: CASSESTGGQKLFF

d_call: .
clone_size: .
j_call: TRBJ1-5
v_call: TRBV4-2
cdr3_nt: TGTGCCAGCAGCCAACATACCCCTGGCGGAGATCAGCCCCAGCATTTT
cdr3_aa: CASSQHTPGGDQPQHF

d_call: .
clone_size: .
j_call: TRBJ1-4
v_call: TRBV27
cdr3_nt: TGTGCCAGCAGCCGTACAACTAATGAAAAACTGTTTTTT
cdr3_aa: CASSRTTNEKLFF

d_call: TRBD2
clone_size: .
j_call: TRBJ2-3
v_call: TRBV9
cdr3_nt: TGTGCCAGCAGCCATTCGGCCGGGAGGGCCGCAGATACGCAGTATTTT
cdr3_aa: CASSHSAGRAADTQYF

d_call: .
clone_size: .
j_call: TRBJ1-1
v_call: TRBV4-2
cdr3_nt: TGTGCCAGCAGCAGGACAGAGCACACTGAAGCTTTCTTT
cdr3_aa: CASSRTEHTEAFF

d_call: TRBD1
clone_size: .
j_call: TRBJ1-4
v_call: TRBV7-9
cdr3_nt: TGTGCCAGCAGCCCCGGCGTCAGGGGGAGAACTAATGAAAAACTGTTTTTT
cdr3_aa: CASSPGVRGRTNEKLFF

d_call: .
clone_size: .
j_call: TRBJ2-7
v_call: TRBV7-9
cdr3_nt: TGTGCCAGCAGCTTAACAGAAAACTACGAGCAGTACTTC
cdr3_aa: CASSLTENYEQYF

d_call: TRBD2
clone_size: .
j_call: TRBJ2-5
v_call: TRBV5-1
cdr3_nt: TGCGCCAGCAGCCCGTGGACTAGCGGGGACTACCAAGAGACCCAGTACTTC
cdr3_aa: CASSPWTSGDYQETQYF

d_call: .
clone_size: .
j_call: TRBJ1-2
v_call: TRBV19
cdr3_nt: TGTGCCAGTAGTACCGGACATAACTATGGCTACACCTTC
cdr3_aa: CASSTGHNYGYTF

d_call: .
clone_size: .
j_call: TRBJ2-2
v_call: TRBV4-1
cdr3_nt: TGCGCCAGCAGCCTCCCGAGGGACAAAAACACCGGGGAGCTGTTTTTT
cdr3_aa: CASSLPRDKNTGELFF

d_call: TRBD2
clone_size: .
j_call: TRBJ2-1
v_call: TRBV28
cdr3_nt: TGTGCCAGCAGCCCTGGTAGCGGGAGGGGGGAGCAGTTCTTC
cdr3_aa: CASSPGSGRGEQFF

d_call: .
clone_size: .
j_call: TRBJ2-1
v_call: TRBV7-8
cdr3_nt: TGTGCCAGCAGCCGGGTTGGCTACTACAATGAGCAGTTCTTC
cdr3_aa: CASSRVGYYNEQFF

d_call: .
clone_size: .
j_call: TRBJ2-1
v_call: TRBV4-1
cdr3_nt: TGCGCCAGCAGCCAAGAGGTAGCGGTCCTTTACAATGAGCAGTTCTTC
cdr3_aa: CASSQEVAVLYNEQFF

d_call: .
clone_size: .
j_call: TRBJ1-2
v_call: TRBV18
cdr3_nt: TGTGCCAGCTCACCACCTGGGGAGAACTATGGCTACACCTTC
cdr3_aa: CASSPPGENYGYTF

d_call: TRBD1
clone_size: .
j_call: TRBJ1-2
v_call: TRBV30
cdr3_nt: TGTGCCGTAAACCCAGGGGGCGTCGGTGGCTACACCTTC
cdr3_aa: CAVNPGGVGGYTF

d_call: .
clone_size: .
j_call: TRBJ2-5
v_call: TRBV19
cdr3_nt: TGTGCCAGTAGTATAGTGAACAGACAAGAGACCCAGTACTTC
cdr3_aa: CASSIVNRQETQYF

d_call: TRBD2
clone_size: .
j_call: TRBJ2-5
v_call: TRBV18
cdr3_nt: TGTGCCAGCTCACCACGGACTAGAACCTGGCAAGAGACCCAGTACTTC
cdr3_aa: CASSPRTRTWQETQYF

d_call: .
clone_size: .
j_call: TRBJ1-3
v_call: TRBV11-2
cdr3_nt: TGTGCCAGCAGCCCGTCCAGAAACTCTGGAAACACCATATATTTT
cdr3_aa: CASSPSRNSGNTIYF

d_call: .
clone_size: .
j_call: TRBJ2-7
v_call: TRBV14
cdr3_nt: TGTGCCAGCAGCCATGTACCACGGGAGCAGTACTTC
cdr3_aa: CASSHVPREQYF

d_call: TRBD2
clone_size: few
j_call: TRBJ2-3
v_call: TRBV5-8
cdr3_nt: TGTGCCAGCAGCTTGTACTCGCGGGAGCTAACAGATACGCAGTATTTT
cdr3_aa: CASSLYSRELTDTQYF

d_call: .
clone_size: .
j_call: TRBJ1-1
v_call: TRBV7-6
cdr3_nt: TGTGCCAGCAGGTTTTTAGAGGGAGGCGGCACTGAAGCTTTCTTT
cdr3_aa: CASRFLEGGGTEAFF